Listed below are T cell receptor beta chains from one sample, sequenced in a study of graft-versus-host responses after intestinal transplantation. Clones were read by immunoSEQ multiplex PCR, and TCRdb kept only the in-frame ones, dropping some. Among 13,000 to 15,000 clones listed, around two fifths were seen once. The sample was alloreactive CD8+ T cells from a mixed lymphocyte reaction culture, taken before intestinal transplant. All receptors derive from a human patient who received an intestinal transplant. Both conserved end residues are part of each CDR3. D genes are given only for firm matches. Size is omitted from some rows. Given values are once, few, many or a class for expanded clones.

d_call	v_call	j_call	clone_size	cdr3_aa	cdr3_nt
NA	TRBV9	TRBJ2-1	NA	CASSVGSYSYNEQFF	TGTGCCAGCAGCGTCGGGAGCTACTCCTACAATGAGCAGTTCTTC
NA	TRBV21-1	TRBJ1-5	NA	CEETGGNQPQHF	TGTGAAGAGACAGGGGGAAATCAGCCCCAGCATTTT
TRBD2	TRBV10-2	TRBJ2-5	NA	CASSEFRSSGVQETQYF	TGCGCCAGCAGTGAGTTCAGATCTAGCGGGGTACAAGAGACCCAGTACTTC
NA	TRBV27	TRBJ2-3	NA	CASSFSPAGTDTQYF	TGTGCCAGCAGTTTTTCACCGGCGGGCACAGATACGCAGTATTTT
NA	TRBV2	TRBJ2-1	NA	CATLGGAVYNEQFF	TGTGCCACCCTGGGCGGGGCGGTCTACAATGAGCAGTTCTTC
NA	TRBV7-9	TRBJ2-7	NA	CASSRTVNSYEQYF	TGTGCCAGCAGCCGCACTGTCAACTCGTACGAGCAGTACTTC
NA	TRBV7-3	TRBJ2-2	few	CAVGAANTGELFF	TGTGCCGTAGGGGCCGCGAACACCGGGGAGCTGTTTTTT
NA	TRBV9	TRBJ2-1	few	CASSEGDYNEQFF	TGTGCCAGCAGCGAGGGGGACTACAATGAGCAGTTCTTC
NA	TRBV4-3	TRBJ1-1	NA	CASSPDNLNTEAFF	TGCGCCAGCAGCCCTGACAACCTGAACACTGAAGCTTTCTTT
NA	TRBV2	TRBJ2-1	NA	CASTPGLTLWFF	TGTGCCAGCACCCCGGGACTCACCCTGTGGTTCTTC
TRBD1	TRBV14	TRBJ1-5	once	CASSPGTGGNQPQHF	TGTGCCAGCAGCCCCGGGACAGGGGGCAATCAGCCCCAGCATTTT
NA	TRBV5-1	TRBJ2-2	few	CASSIAGELFF	TGCGCCAGCAGCATAGCCGGGGAGCTGTTTTTT
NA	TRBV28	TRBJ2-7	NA	CASSLETSTYEQYF	TGTGCCAGCAGTTTAGAGACTTCGACCTACGAGCAGTACTTC
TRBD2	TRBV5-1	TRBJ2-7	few	CASASLAAGIEQYF	TGCGCCAGCGCTAGTCTAGCGGCGGGGATCGAGCAGTACTTC
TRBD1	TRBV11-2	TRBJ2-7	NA	CASSFGTGSYEQYF	TGTGCCAGCAGCTTTGGGACAGGGAGCTACGAGCAGTACTTC
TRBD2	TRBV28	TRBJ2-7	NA	CASSLYSGRPREQYF	TGTGCCAGCAGTTTATATAGCGGGAGGCCGCGAGAGCAGTACTTC
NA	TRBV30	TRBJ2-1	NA	CAWSRAGLSYNEQFF	TGTGCCTGGAGTAGAGCGGGTCTCTCCTACAATGAGCAGTTCTTC
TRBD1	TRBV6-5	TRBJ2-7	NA	CASSPGTGVREQYF	TGTGCCAGCAGTCCCGGGACAGGGGTCCGGGAGCAGTACTTC
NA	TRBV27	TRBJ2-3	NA	CASSLYRGGPTDTQYF	TGTGCCAGCAGTTTATACCGCGGGGGCCCCACAGATACGCAGTATTTT
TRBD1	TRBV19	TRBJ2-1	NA	CASSMLMQGDYNEQFF	TGTGCCAGTAGTATGCTGATGCAGGGGGATTACAATGAGCAGTTCTTC
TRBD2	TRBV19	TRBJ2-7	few	CASSPYTSGGEQYF	TGTGCCAGTAGTCCCTATACTAGCGGAGGCGAGCAGTACTTC
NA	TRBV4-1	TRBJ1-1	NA	CASSHLDGGTEAFF	TGCGCCAGCAGCCACCTCGACGGGGGAACTGAAGCTTTCTTT
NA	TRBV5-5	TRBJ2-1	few	CASSLGDSGYDEQFF	TGTGCCAGCAGCTTGGGTGATAGCGGCTACGATGAGCAGTTCTTC
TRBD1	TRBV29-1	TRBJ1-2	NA	CSVESGQGFGYTF	TGCAGCGTTGAATCAGGACAGGGCTTCGGCTACACCTTC